Listed below are T cell receptor beta chains from one sample, sequenced in a study of T-cell reconstitution after alpha-beta-depleted transplantation in children. TCRdb used MiXCR to reprocess the PCR reads, holding one entry per CDR3 protein. The sample records around 31,000 distinct CDR3 sequences, under 8% being singletons. This sample comprised peripheral blood, obtained 60 days after TCRalphabeta/CD19-depleted stem cell transplant. The receptors come from a child in the first two years of life who had a stem cell transplant for acute myeloid leukemia, so the T cells may come from the graft donor. Both conserved end residues are part of each CDR3. The order of the fields is J gene, clone size, V gene, D gene, CDR3 protein, CDR3 DNA. The D gene is left open where the match is weak. Not every row has a clone size; where given, it reads once, few, many or a size class.

j_gene: TRBJ2-1; abundance: many; v_gene: TRBV6-5; d_gene: TRBD2; CDR3aa: CASKGLAGGEQFF; CDR3nt: TGTGCCAGCAAAGGTCTAGCGGGAGGTGAGCAGTTCTTC
j_gene: TRBJ2-7; abundance: many; v_gene: TRBV28; d_gene: TRBD1; CDR3aa: CASRAGGNEQYF; CDR3nt: TGTGCCAGCCGGGCAGGGGGAAACGAGCAGTACTTC
j_gene: TRBJ2-3; abundance: many; v_gene: TRBV20-1; d_gene: TRBD1; CDR3aa: CSARNRGTDTQYF; CDR3nt: TGCAGTGCTAGGAACAGGGGAACAGATACGCAGTATTTT
j_gene: TRBJ1-1; abundance: many; v_gene: TRBV7-9; d_gene: NA; CDR3aa: CASSPGQANTEAFF; CDR3nt: TGTGCCAGCAGCCCCGGGCAGGCTAACACTGAAGCTTTCTTT
j_gene: TRBJ1-5; abundance: many; v_gene: TRBV7-9; d_gene: NA; CDR3aa: CASSLTGSNQPQHF; CDR3nt: TGTGCCAGCAGCTTAACGGGGAGCAATCAGCCCCAGCATTTT
j_gene: TRBJ2-3; abundance: few; v_gene: TRBV18; d_gene: NA; CDR3aa: CASSPQGTQYF; CDR3nt: TGTGCCAGCTCACCACAGGGTACGCAGTATTTT
j_gene: TRBJ2-3; abundance: many; v_gene: TRBV9; d_gene: NA; CDR3aa: CASSVWMTDTQYF; CDR3nt: TGTGCCAGCAGCGTTTGGATGACAGATACGCAGTATTTT
j_gene: TRBJ2-7; abundance: NA; v_gene: TRBV4-3; d_gene: TRBD2; CDR3aa: CASSPSGTSGTYEQYF; CDR3nt: TGCGCCAGCAGCCCTTCCGGGACTAGCGGGACCTACGAGCAGTACTTC
j_gene: TRBJ2-3; abundance: once; v_gene: TRBV12-5; d_gene: TRBD2; CDR3aa: CASGPGAGMDTQYF; CDR3nt: TGTGCTAGTGGTCCAGGAGCGGGGATGGATACGCAGTATTTT
j_gene: TRBJ2-2; abundance: many; v_gene: TRBV28; d_gene: TRBD2; CDR3aa: CASSFDPGLAGGSNTGELFF; CDR3nt: TGTGCCAGCAGTTTCGATCCGGGACTAGCGGGAGGGTCGAACACCGGGGAGCTGTTTTTT
j_gene: TRBJ2-3; abundance: many; v_gene: TRBV11-2; d_gene: NA; CDR3aa: CASSSDRITDTQYF; CDR3nt: TGTGCCAGCAGCTCGGACAGAATCACAGATACGCAGTATTTT
j_gene: TRBJ2-3; abundance: many; v_gene: TRBV27; d_gene: NA; CDR3aa: CASSLSVGERTDTQYF; CDR3nt: TGTGCCAGCAGTTTATCAGTGGGGGAGCGAACAGATACGCAGTATTTT
j_gene: TRBJ1-2; abundance: many; v_gene: TRBV5-1; d_gene: NA; CDR3aa: CASSLDPHRASYYGYTF; CDR3nt: TGCGCCAGCAGCTTGGACCCACACAGGGCCTCTTACTATGGCTACACCTTC
j_gene: TRBJ1-1; abundance: many; v_gene: TRBV14; d_gene: NA; CDR3aa: CASSQGGPQRGTEAFF; CDR3nt: TGTGCCAGCAGCCAAGGCGGGCCCCAGCGGGGCACTGAAGCTTTCTTT
j_gene: TRBJ1-4; abundance: many; v_gene: TRBV29-1; d_gene: NA; CDR3aa: CSVVEGRGSSNEKLFF; CDR3nt: TGCAGCGTTGTTGAGGGGAGGGGATCAAGTAATGAAAAACTGTTTTTT
j_gene: TRBJ2-5; abundance: many; v_gene: TRBV28; d_gene: TRBD2; CDR3aa: CASSVPGGLQETQYF; CDR3nt: TGTGCCAGCAGTGTACCGGGAGGCCTACAAGAGACCCAGTACTTC
j_gene: TRBJ2-7; abundance: many; v_gene: TRBV18; d_gene: TRBD1; CDR3aa: CASQPDRLRGEQYF; CDR3nt: TGTGCCAGCCAACCGGACAGGCTGAGGGGTGAGCAGTACTTC
j_gene: TRBJ2-3; abundance: NA; v_gene: TRBV20-1; d_gene: NA; CDR3aa: CISGLPPGFRGTQYF; CDR3nt: TGCATTTCGGGCCTGCCACCGGGCTTCAGAGGCACGCAGTATTTT
j_gene: TRBJ1-1; abundance: many; v_gene: TRBV7-2; d_gene: NA; CDR3aa: CASSFIFDNEAFF; CDR3nt: TGTGCCAGCAGCTTCATTTTTGATAATGAAGCTTTCTTT
j_gene: TRBJ1-6; abundance: many; v_gene: TRBV4-3; d_gene: NA; CDR3aa: CASSQVPAGPLHF; CDR3nt: TGCGCCAGCAGCCAAGTGCCGGCTGGACCCCTCCACTTT
j_gene: TRBJ1-1; abundance: NA; v_gene: TRBV12-3/TRBV12-4; d_gene: NA; CDR3aa: CASVNNREDTEAFF; CDR3nt: TGTGCCAGTGTGAACAACAGGGAGGACACTGAAGCTTTCTTT
j_gene: TRBJ2-6; abundance: many; v_gene: TRBV4-3; d_gene: NA; CDR3aa: CASSQESFSGANVLTF; CDR3nt: TGCGCCAGCAGCCAAGAGTCATTTTCTGGGGCCAACGTCCTGACTTTC
j_gene: TRBJ2-1; abundance: many; v_gene: TRBV4-2; d_gene: TRBD2; CDR3aa: CASSLVSGEFIAGVGNEQFF; CDR3nt: TGTGCCAGCAGCCTCGTGTCAGGGGAATTTATAGCGGGAGTGGGGAATGAGCAGTTCTTC